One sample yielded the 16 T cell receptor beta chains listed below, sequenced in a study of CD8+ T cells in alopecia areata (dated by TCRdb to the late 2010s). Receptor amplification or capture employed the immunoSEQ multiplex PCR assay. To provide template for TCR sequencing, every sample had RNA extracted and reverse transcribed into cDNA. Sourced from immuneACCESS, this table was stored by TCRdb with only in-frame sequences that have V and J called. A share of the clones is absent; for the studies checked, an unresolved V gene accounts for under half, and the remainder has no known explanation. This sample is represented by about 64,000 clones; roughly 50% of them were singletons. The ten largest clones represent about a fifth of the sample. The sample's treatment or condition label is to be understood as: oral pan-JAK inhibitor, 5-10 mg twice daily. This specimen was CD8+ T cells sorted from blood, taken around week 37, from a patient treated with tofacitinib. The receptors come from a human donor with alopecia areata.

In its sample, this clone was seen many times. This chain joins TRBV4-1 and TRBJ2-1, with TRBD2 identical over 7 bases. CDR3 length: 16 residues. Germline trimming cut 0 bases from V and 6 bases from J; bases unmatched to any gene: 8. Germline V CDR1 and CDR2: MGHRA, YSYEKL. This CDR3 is CASSQETAGFGNEQFF. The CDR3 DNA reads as TGCGCCAGCAGCCAAGAAACAGCGGGATTTGGCAATGAGCAGTTCTTC.

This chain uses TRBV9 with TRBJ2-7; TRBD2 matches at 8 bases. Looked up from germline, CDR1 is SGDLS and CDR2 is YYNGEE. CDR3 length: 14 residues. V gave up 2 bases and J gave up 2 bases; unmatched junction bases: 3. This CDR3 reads CASSVSSGAYEQYF. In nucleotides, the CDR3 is TGTGCCAGCAGCGTTAGTAGCGGGGCCTACGAGCAGTACTTC. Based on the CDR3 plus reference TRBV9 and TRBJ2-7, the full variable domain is DSGVTQTPKHLITATGQRVTLRCSPRSGDLSVYWYQQSLDQGLQFLIQYYNGEERAKGNILERFSAQQFPDLHSELNLSSLELGDSALYFCASSVSSGAYEQYFGPGTRLTVT.

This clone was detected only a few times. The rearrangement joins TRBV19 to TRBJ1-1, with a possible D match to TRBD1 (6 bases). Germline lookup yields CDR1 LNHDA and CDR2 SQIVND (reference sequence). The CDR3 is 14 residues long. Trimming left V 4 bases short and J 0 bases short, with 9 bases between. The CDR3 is CASSRTDMNTEAFF. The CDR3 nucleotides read TGTGCCAGTAGTAGGACAGATATGAACACTGAAGCTTTCTTT.

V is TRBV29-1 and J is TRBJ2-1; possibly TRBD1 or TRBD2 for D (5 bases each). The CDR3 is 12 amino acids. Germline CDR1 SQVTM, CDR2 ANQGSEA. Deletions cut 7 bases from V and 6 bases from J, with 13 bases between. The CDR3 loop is CSARGVGNEQFF. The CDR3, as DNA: TGCAGCGCGAGGGGTGTGGGCAATGAGCAGTTCTTC.

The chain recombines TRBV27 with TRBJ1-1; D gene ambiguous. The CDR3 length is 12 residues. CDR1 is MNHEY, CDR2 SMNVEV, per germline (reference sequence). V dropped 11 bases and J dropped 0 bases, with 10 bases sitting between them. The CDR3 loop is CAAAGVNTEAFF. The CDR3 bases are TGTGCCGCGGCCGGGGTGAACACTGAAGCTTTCTTT.

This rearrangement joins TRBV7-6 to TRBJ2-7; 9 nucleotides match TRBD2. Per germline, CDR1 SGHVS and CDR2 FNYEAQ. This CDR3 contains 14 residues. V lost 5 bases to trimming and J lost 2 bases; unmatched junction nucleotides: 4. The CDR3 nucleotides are TGTGCCAGCAGCATTAGCGGGGGCACCTACGAGCAGTACTTC. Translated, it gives CASSISGGTYEQYF.

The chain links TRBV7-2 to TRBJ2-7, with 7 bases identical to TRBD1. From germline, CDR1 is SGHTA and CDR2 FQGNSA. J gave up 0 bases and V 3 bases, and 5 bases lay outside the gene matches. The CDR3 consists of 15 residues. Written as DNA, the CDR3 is TGTGCCAGCAGCTTCCGCCGGGACAGCTCCTACGAGCAGTACTTC. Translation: CASSFRRDSSYEQYF.

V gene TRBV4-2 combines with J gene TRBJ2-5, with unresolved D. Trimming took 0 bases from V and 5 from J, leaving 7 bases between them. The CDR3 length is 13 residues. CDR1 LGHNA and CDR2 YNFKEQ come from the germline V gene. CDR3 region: CASSQERLETQYF. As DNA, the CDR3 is TGTGCCAGCAGCCAAGAGAGGTTGGAGACCCAGTACTTC.

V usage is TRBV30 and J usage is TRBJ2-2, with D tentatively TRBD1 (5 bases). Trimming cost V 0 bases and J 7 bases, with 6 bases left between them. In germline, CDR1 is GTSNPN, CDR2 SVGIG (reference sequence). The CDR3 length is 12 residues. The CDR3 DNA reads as TGTGCCTGGAGTGTGGGGCGCGGGGAGCTGTTTTTT. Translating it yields CAWSVGRGELFF. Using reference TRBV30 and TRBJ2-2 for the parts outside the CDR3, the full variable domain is SQTIHQWPATLVQPVGSPLSLECTVEGTSNPNLYWYRQAAGRGLQLLFYSVGIGQISSEVPQNLSASRPQDRQFILSSKKLLLSDSGFYLCAWSVGRGELFFGEGSRLTVL.

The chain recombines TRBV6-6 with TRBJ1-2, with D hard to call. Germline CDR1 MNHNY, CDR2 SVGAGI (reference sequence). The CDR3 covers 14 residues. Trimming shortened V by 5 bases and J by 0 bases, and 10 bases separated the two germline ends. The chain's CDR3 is CASSPPGPNYGYTF. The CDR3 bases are TGTGCCAGCAGTCCCCCCGGACCTAACTATGGCTACACCTTC.

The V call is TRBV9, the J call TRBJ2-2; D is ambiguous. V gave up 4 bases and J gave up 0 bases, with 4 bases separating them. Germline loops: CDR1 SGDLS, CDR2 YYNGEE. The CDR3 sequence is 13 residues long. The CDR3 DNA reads TGTGCCAGCAGCCCACCGAACACCGGGGAGCTGTTTTTT. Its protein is CASSPPNTGELFF.

The CDR3 loop is CASSQDRTGELFF. CDR3 nucleotide sequence: TGCGCCAGCAGCCAAGACCGCACCGGGGAGCTGTTTTTT. The V call is TRBV4-3, the J call TRBJ2-2; D gene ambiguous. In germline, CDR1 is LGHNA, CDR2 YSLEER. Trimming stripped 0 bases from V and 4 bases from J, with 3 bases between. CDR3 length: 13 amino acids.

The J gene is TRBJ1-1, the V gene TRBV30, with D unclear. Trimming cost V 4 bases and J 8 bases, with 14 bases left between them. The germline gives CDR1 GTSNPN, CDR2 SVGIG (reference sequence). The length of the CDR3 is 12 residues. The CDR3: CAWTDGSIEAFF. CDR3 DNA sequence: TGTGCCTGGACTGACGGGTCGATAGAAGCTTTCTTT.

The CDR3 DNA reads as TGTGCCAGCAGTCCTAGCACAGGGGGATACGAGCAGTACTTC. Translated: CASSPSTGGYEQYF. The V call is TRBV27, the J call TRBJ2-7, with 8 bases matching TRBD1. The V and J ends lost 5 bases and 4 bases, in that order; junction bases with no gene match: 7. The V gene's germline CDR1 is MNHEY and CDR2 SMNVEV (reference sequence). There are 14 residues in the CDR3.

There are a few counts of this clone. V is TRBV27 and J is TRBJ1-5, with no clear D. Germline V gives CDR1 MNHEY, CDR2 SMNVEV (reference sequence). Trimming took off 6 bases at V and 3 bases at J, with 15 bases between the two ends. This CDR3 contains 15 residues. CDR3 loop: CASSWRSGSNQPQHF. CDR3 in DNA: TGTGCCAGCAGCTGGAGATCGGGGTCCAATCAGCCCCAGCATTTT.

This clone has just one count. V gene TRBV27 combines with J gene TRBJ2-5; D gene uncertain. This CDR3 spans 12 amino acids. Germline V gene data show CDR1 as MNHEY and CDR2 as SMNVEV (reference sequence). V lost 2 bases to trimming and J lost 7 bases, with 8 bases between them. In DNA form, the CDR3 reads TGTGCCAGCAGTTTAGGGTCGGCGACCCAGTACTTC. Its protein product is CASSLGSATQYF.